This entry is about one T cell receptor (beta chain). Source study methods: Estimated nucleated cell counts came from reference gene primer amplification. Profiling relied on immunoSEQ multiplex PCR, and the TCRdb table lists in-frame clones only, not all of them. V and J calls and clone size are copied from that table; D and trimming were computed from the DNA. Of fewer than 200,000 clones listed, roughly 84% are singletons. Germline V gene sequence: CDR1 MDHEN, CDR2 SYDVKM. V was clipped by 3 bases and J by 0 bases, with 14 bases between them. This CDR3 contains 16 residues. These data come from a study of blood T cell repertoires in COVID-19. As for the study in general: Researchers got acute and convalescent COVID-19 samples from the United States, Italy and Spain.

This TCR came from a man aged 70 or older with active or convalescent COVID-19. Sequences were obtained from peripheral blood. The chain joins TRBV28 to TRBJ1-1; unclear D gene. The CDR3 DNA follows: TGTGCCAGCAGTTTTGCGGCTGGCACCTTGAACACTGAAGCTTTCTTT. As protein: CASSFAAGTLNTEAFF. Combining the CDR3 with reference TRBV28 and TRBJ1-1 gives the whole variable domain DVKVTQSSRYLVKRTGEKVFLECVQDMDHENMFWYRQDPGLGLRLIYFSYDVKMKEKGDIPEGYSVSREKKERFSLILESASTNQTSMYLCASSFAAGTLNTEAFFGQGTRLTVV.